This T cell receptor (beta chain) was recorded in a study of T cell responses to AZD1222 COVID-19 vaccine. Assay: immunoSEQ multiplex PCR; the TCRdb copy retains only in-frame clones and omits some. The data hold 150,000 to 200,000 clones, with 91% observed a single time. This CDR3 region has 16 residues. CDR1 is SGHTA, CDR2 FQGNSA, per germline. V dropped 1 base and J dropped 7; count of bases not matched to a gene: 7. The sequencing here drew on peripheral blood, taken 28 days after the second AZD1222 dose. This TCR derives from an adult who received the AZD1222 COVID-19 vaccine. This chain connects TRBV7-2 to TRBJ1-6, with 7 bases identical to TRBD1. CDR3 sequence: CASSLVADRANSPLHF. As DNA, the CDR3 is TGTGCCAGCAGCTTAGTAGCCGACAGGGCAAATTCACCCCTCCACTTT.